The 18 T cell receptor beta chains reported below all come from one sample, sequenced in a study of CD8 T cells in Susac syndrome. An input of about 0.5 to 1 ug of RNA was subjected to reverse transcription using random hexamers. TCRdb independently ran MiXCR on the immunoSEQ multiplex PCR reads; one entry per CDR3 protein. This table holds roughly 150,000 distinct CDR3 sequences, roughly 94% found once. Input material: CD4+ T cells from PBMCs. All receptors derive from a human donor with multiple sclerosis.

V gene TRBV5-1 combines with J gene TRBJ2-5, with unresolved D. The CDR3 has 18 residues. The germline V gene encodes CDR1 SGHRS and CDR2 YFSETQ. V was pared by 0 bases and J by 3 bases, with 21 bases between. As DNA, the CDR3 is TGCGCCAGCAGCTTGGCCTCGGCGGCCCTGGTCTCCAAAGAGACCCAGTACTTC. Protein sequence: CASSLASAALVSKETQYF. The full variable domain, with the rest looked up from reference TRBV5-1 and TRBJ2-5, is KAGVTQTPRYLIKTRGQQVTLSCSPISGHRSVSWYQQTPGQGLQFLFEYFSETQRNKGNFPGRFSGRQFSNSRSEMNVSTLELGDSALYLCASSLASAALVSKETQYFGPGTRLLVL.

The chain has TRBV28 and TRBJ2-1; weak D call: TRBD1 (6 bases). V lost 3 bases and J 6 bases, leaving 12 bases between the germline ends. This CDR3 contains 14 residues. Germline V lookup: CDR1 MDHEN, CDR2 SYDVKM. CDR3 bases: TGTGCCAGCAGTTTTGCAGGGGTACTCAATGAGCAGTTCTTC. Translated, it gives CASSFAGVLNEQFF. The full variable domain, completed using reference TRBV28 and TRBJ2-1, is DVKVTQSSRYLVKRTGEKVFLECVQDMDHENMFWYRQDPGLGLRLIYFSYDVKMKEKGDIPEGYSVSREKKERFSLILESASTNQTSMYLCASSFAGVLNEQFFGPGTRLTVL.

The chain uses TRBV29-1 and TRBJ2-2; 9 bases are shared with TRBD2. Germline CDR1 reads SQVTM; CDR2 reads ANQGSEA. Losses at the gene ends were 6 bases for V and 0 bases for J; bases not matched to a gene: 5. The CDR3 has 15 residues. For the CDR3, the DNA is TGCAGCGTGGTAGCGGGAGCGACGAACACCGGGGAGCTGTTTTTT. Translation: CSVVAGATNTGELFF.

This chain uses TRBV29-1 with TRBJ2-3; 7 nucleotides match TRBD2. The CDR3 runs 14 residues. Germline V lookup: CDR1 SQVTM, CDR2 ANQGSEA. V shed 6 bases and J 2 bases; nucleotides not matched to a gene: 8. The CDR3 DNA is TGCAGCGTCAAAAGCGGGATCTACACAGATACGCAGTATTTT. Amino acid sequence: CSVKSGIYTDTQYF.

The CDR3 here is CASTLGYSNQPQHF. The CDR3 bases are TGTGCCAGCACCTTGGGGTATAGCAATCAGCCCCAGCATTTT. The chain has TRBV12-3 or TRBV12-4 and TRBJ1-5; D remains ambiguous. This CDR3 comprises 14 residues. V dropped 7 bases and J dropped 0 bases, with 10 bases sitting between them.

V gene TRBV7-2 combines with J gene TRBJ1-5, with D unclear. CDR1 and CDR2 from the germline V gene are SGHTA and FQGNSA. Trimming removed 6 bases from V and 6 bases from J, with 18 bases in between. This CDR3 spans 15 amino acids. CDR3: CASRGGPFDGQPQHF. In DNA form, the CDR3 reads TGTGCCAGCAGAGGTGGACCTTTTGATGGTCAGCCCCAGCATTTT.

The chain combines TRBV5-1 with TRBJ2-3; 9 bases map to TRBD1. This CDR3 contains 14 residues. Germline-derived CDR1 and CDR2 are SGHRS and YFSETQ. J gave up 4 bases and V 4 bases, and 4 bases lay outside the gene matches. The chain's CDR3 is CASSQGQGPDTQYF. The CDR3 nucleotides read TGCGCCAGCAGCCAGGGACAGGGTCCAGATACGCAGTATTTT.

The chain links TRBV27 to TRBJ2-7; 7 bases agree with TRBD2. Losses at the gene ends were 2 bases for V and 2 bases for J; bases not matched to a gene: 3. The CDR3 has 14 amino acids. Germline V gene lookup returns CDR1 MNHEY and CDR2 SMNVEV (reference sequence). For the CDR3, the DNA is TGTGCCAGCAGTTTACTGGGGGGGACCTACGAGCAGTACTTC. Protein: CASSLLGGTYEQYF.

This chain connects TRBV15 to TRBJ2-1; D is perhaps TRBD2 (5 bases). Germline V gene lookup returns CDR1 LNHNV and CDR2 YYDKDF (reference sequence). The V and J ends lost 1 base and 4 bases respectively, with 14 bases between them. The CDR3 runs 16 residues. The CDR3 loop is CATSRASYGEYNEQFF. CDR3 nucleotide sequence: TGTGCCACCAGCAGAGCATCTTACGGGGAATACAATGAGCAGTTCTTC. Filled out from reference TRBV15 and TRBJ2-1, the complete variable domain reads DAMVIQNPRYQVTQFGKPVTLSCSQTLNHNVMYWYQQKSSQAPKLLFHYYDKDFNNEADTPDNFQSRRPNTSFCFLDIRSPGLGDTAMYLCATSRASYGEYNEQFFGPGTRLTVL.

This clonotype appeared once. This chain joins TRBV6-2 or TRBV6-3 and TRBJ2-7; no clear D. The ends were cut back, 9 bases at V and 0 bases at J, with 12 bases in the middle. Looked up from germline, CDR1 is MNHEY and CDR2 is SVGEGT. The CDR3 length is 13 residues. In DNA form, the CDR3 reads TGTGCCAGGTATTTTCGGGCCTCCTACGAGCAGTACTTC. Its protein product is CARYFRASYEQYF.

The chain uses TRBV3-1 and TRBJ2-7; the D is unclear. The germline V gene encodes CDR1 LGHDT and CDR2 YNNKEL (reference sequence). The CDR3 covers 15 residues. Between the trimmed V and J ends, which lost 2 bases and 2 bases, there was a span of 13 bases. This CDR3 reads CASSQPRWGAYEQYF. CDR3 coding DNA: TGTGCCAGCAGCCAACCTCGTTGGGGTGCCTACGAGCAGTACTTC.

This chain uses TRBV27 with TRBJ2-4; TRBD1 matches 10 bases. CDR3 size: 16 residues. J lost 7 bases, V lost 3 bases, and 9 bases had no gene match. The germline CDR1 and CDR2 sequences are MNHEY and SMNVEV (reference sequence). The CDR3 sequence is CASSFIGQGESNIQYF. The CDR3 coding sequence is TGTGCCAGCAGTTTCATCGGACAGGGGGAGTCGAACATTCAGTACTTC.

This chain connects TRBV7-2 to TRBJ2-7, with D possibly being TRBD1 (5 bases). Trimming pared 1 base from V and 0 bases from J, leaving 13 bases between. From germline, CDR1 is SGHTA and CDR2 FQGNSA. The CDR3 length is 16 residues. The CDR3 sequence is CASSLEWGLSSYEQYF. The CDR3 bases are TGTGCCAGCAGCTTAGAATGGGGCCTTAGCTCCTACGAGCAGTACTTC.

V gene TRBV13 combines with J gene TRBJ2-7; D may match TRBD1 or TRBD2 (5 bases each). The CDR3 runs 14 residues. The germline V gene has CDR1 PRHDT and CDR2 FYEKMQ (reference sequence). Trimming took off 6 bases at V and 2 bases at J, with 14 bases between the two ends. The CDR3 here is CASRPSGRTYEQYF. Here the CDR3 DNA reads TGTGCCAGCAGACCCTCGGGACGTACCTACGAGCAGTACTTC.

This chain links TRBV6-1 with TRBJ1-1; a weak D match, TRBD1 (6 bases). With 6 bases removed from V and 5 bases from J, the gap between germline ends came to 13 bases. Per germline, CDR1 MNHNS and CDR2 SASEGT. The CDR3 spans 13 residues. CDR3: CASSLSTGTEAFF. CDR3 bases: TGTGCCAGCAGCTTATCAACAGGGACTGAAGCTTTCTTT.

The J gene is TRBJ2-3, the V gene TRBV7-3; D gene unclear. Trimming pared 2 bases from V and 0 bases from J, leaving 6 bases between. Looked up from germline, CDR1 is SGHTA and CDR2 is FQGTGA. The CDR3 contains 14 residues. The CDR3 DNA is TGTGCCAGCAGCTTAGCACCTAGCACAGATACGCAGTATTTT. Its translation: CASSLAPSTDTQYF.

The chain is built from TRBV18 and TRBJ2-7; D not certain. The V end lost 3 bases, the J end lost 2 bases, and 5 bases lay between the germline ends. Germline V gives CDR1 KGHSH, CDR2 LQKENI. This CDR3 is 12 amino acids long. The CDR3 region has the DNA TGTGCCAGCTCACCCCCGGCCTACGAGCAGTACTTC. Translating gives CASSPPAYEQYF. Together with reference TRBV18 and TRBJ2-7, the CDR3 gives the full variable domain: NAGVMQNPRHLVRRRGQEARLRCSPMKGHSHVYWYRQLPEEGLKFMVYLQKENIIDESGMPKERFSAEFPKEGPSILRIQQVVRGDSAAYFCASSPPAYEQYFGPGTRLTVT.

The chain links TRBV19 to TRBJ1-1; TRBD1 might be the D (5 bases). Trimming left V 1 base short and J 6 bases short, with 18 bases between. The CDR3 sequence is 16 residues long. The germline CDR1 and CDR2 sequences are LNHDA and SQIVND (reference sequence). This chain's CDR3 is CASSIATSGGSAEAFF. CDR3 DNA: TGTGCCAGTAGTATAGCGACGAGCGGGGGAAGCGCTGAAGCTTTCTTT. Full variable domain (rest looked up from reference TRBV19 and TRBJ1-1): DGGITQSPKYLFRKEGQNVTLSCEQNLNHDAMYWYRQDPGQGLRLIYYSQIVNDFQKGDIAEGYSVSREKKESFPLTVTSAQKNPTAFYLCASSIATSGGSAEAFFGQGTRLTVV.